This is a list of T cell receptor beta chains from one sample in a study of CD8 T cells in Susac syndrome. MiXCR was run by TCRdb on the immunoSEQ multiplex PCR reads, yielding one entry per CDR3 protein. The sample carries roughly 150,000 distinct CDR3 sequences, approximately 96% recorded once. Sequencing was performed on CD8+ T cells from PBMCs. Receptors originate from a human donor with multiple sclerosis. Each CDR3 is given with its conserved first and last residue. Fields, in order: J gene, V gene, clone size, D gene, CDR3 DNA, CDR3 protein. A D gene is named only where the DNA matches it firmly. A row's size may be missing; if present it is once, few, many or a size class.

J: TRBJ2-1
V: TRBV7-9
size: -
D: TRBD1
DNA: TGTGCCAGCAGCTTACCGACAGGGTTGGGTGAGCAGTTCTTC
CDR3: CASSLPTGLGEQFF

J: TRBJ2-1
V: TRBV29-1
size: -
D: -
DNA: TGCAGCGTTGAAGAGGAGGCCGACCCAGGAGAGGAGCAGTTCTTC
CDR3: CSVEEEADPGEEQFF

J: TRBJ1-6
V: TRBV18
size: -
D: -
DNA: TGTGCCAGCTCACCAAATAATTCACCCCTCCACTTT
CDR3: CASSPNNSPLHF

J: TRBJ1-2
V: TRBV7-2
size: -
D: TRBD1
DNA: TGTGCCAGCAGCAGCCGGGACAGGGGTCGGTATGGCTACACCTTC
CDR3: CASSSRDRGRYGYTF

J: TRBJ1-5
V: TRBV4-2
size: -
D: TRBD1
DNA: TGTGCCAGCAGCCAAGGCGACATTACAGGGGCTAGCAATCAGCCCCAGCATTTT
CDR3: CASSQGDITGASNQPQHF

J: TRBJ2-5
V: TRBV28
size: -
D: -
DNA: TGTGCCAGCAGCCGGATAAGGGACGCCGGCGAGACCCAGTACTTC
CDR3: CASSRIRDAGETQYF

J: TRBJ1-1
V: TRBV27
size: -
D: TRBD1
DNA: TGTGCCAGCAGTGTCGGGACAGGGGGCACTGAAGCTTTCTTT
CDR3: CASSVGTGGTEAFF

J: TRBJ2-1
V: TRBV6-5
size: -
D: -
DNA: TGTGCCAGCAGTTACTCACCCCCTAGTGACGGGGGATGGGGTGAGCAGTTCTTC
CDR3: CASSYSPPSDGGWGEQFF

J: TRBJ2-2
V: TRBV9
size: -
D: TRBD2
DNA: TGTGCCAGCAGCGTAACGGGGCAGGGAGGGTGGAACACCGGGGAGCTGTTTTTT
CDR3: CASSVTGQGGWNTGELFF

J: TRBJ2-5
V: TRBV3-1
size: once
D: -
DNA: TGTGCCAGCAGCCAAGACCTCCGGAATAGTCGAGAGACCCAGTACTTC
CDR3: CASSQDLRNSRETQYF